This TCR beta chain was sequenced for a study of blood T cells in healthy people across ages. Broader study findings: A strong correlation was seen between TCR beta diversity and naive T cell percentage. TCR beta diversity per million T cells fell roughly linearly with age.

V lost 5 bases, J lost 7 bases, and 9 bases lay in between. The CDR3 is 12 amino acids. Looked up from germline, CDR1 is DFQATT and CDR2 is SNEGSKA (reference sequence). Together with a sample-barcoded 5' primer, a J-beta primer mix was included in a second PCR lasting about 7 to 11 cycles. A template-switch adaptor that had 12 random nucleotides put a tag on each cDNA molecule. TCRdb used MiXCR to reprocess the 5' RACE reads, holding one entry per CDR3 protein. The sample contains roughly 800,000 distinct CDR3 sequences, 35% to 40% of which appear only once. Donation came from healthy Caucasian individuals in Russia who were aged roughly 6 to 95. Worth noting for this clonotype: Its specificity is unknown.

Material: blood. The sequence was obtained from a man in his late teens or twenties in good health. J is TRBJ1-6 and V is TRBV20-1, with a weak D call TRBD1 (5 bases). CDR3 sequence: CSAWDQNSPLHF. CDR3 coding DNA: TGCAGTGCTTGGGACCAAAATTCACCCCTCCACTTT.